Listed below are T cell receptor beta chains from one sample, sequenced in a study of prognosis after radiotherapy for stage I lung cancer. TCRdb fed the multiplex PCR reads into MiXCR, producing one record per CDR3 protein. The sample consists of some 35,000 distinct CDR3 sequences, around a third of them appearing once. Sequencing was performed on PBMCs, taken before or after stereotactic body radiation therapy (not recorded which). The receptors stem from a donor of 50 years or more with non-small cell lung cancer. Each CDR3 is given with its conserved first and last residue. A D gene is named only where the DNA matches it firmly. Not all rows give a size; the values are once, few, many and, for expanded clones, a class.

cdr3_length j_call clone_size d_call v_call cdr3_nt cdr3_aa
14 TRBJ2-7 few NA TRBV28 TGTGCCAGCATGGCGGAGAGCAGATACTACGAGCAGTACTTC CASMAESRYYEQYF
12 TRBJ2-5 many NA TRBV20-1 TGCAGTGCTAGGGGACGCCAAGAGACCCAGTACTTC CSARGRQETQYF
15 TRBJ2-7 NA NA TRBV28 TGTGCAAGCAGTGCCGCACCGCTGACAGGAGACGAGAAGTACTTC CASSAAPLTGDEKYF
16 TRBJ2-2 NA TRBD1 TRBV6-1 TGTGCCAGCAGCCCGGGACAGGTGTTTATTGCCGGGGAGCTGTTTTTT CASSPGQVFIAGELFF
15 TRBJ1-2 many NA TRBV2 TGTGCCAGCAGTGAATTGAAGGGGAGGGTCTATGGCTACACCTTC CASSELKGRVYGYTF
13 TRBJ2-1 NA NA TRBV6-2/TRBV6-3 TGTGCCAGCAGTATGGGAAGGGGCAATGAGCAGTTCTTC CASSMGRGNEQFF
17 TRBJ2-1 many NA TRBV4-1 TGCGCCAGCAGCCTTACACTACAGGGTCTTACCCATGATGAGCAGTTCTTC CASSLTLQGLTHDEQFF
13 TRBJ1-4 many NA TRBV4-3 TGCGCCAGCAGCCCGACGGTGAATGAAAAACTGTTTTTT CASSPTVNEKLFF
13 TRBJ1-2 many NA TRBV6-2/TRBV6-3 TGTGCCAGCAGTGATGCCCCAGCCTATGGCTACACCTTC CASSDAPAYGYTF
14 TRBJ1-4 many TRBD1 TRBV5-1 TGCGCCAGCAGCCCAGGACAGGGGGAGGAAAAACTGTTTTTT CASSPGQGEEKLFF
12 TRBJ1-2 NA NA TRBV20-1 TGCAGTGCTAGAGATCTGATATATGGCTACACCTTC CSARDLIYGYTF
14 TRBJ2-2 many NA TRBV19 TGTGCCAGTAGTATAGGGGTAGACCTCGGGGAGCTGTTTTTT CASSIGVDLGELFF
16 TRBJ2-5 many TRBD2 TRBV7-2 TGTGCCAGCAGCTTAAGAGGGACTAGCATACAAGAGACCCAGTACTTC CASSLRGTSIQETQYF
16 TRBJ2-7 many TRBD2 TRBV6-1 TGTGCCAGCAGCCCATCCTGGGGGGGATCCTCCTACGAGCAGTACTTC CASSPSWGGSSYEQYF
15 TRBJ2-1 NA TRBD1 TRBV11-2 TGTGCCAGCAGCTTAATGTGGGACAGCCACAATGAGCAGTTCTTC CASSLMWDSHNEQFF
17 TRBJ1-4 many TRBD1 TRBV27 TGTGCCAGCAGTCGGGGACAGGGGACTTCAACTAATGAAAAACTGTTTTTT CASSRGQGTSTNEKLFF
17 TRBJ2-2 once TRBD2 TRBV5-1 TGCGCCAGCAGCTTCTCAGCGGGGGGGCCTGTCACCGGGGAGCTGTTTTTT CASSFSAGGPVTGELFF
16 TRBJ1-4 many NA TRBV6-5 TGTGCCAGCAGTTACTCTTCCCCGGGACACCATGAAAAACTGTTTTTT CASSYSSPGHHEKLFF
12 TRBJ1-1 NA NA TRBV29-1 TGCAGCGTTAAATCAGGGCCATGGGAGGCTTTCTTT CSVKSGPWEAFF
16 TRBJ1-2 many NA TRBV6-5 TGTGCCAGCAGTTGGCCCCACCGCGGGGCTAACTATGGCTACACCTTC CASSWPHRGANYGYTF
15 TRBJ2-2 NA NA TRBV6-2/TRBV6-3 TGTGCCAGCAGTGCGTACTATCCTAACACCGGGGAGCTGTTTTTT CASSAYYPNTGELFF
16 TRBJ1-3 NA TRBD1 TRBV6-2/TRBV6-3 TGTGCCAGCAGTTCAGGGGGAACGGTCTCTGGAAACACCATATACTTT CASSSGGTVSGNTIYF
12 TRBJ2-7 many NA TRBV29-1 TGCAGCGTTGTGACAGCATCCTACGAGCAGTACTTC CSVVTASYEQYF
15 TRBJ1-6 NA NA TRBV6-2/TRBV6-3 TGTGCCAGCAGGATCCGGGACACGGGATATTCACCCCTCCACTTT CASRIRDTGYSPLHF
14 TRBJ1-6 NA NA TRBV28 TGTGCCAGCAGAGACAGCTACTATAATTTACCCCTCCACTTT CASRDSYYNLPLHF